The present T cell receptor beta chain was sequenced within a study of T cells in Graves' hyperthyroidism and ophthalmopathy (dated by TCRdb to between 2019 and 2020). In terms of the full investigation: Peripheral blood was sampled at the time of initial diagnosis, prior to any treatment. Thyroid tissue and blood T-cell repertoires from more than five Graves' hyperthyroidism patients were also compared in the study. For training and testing, the 100 patients in the discovery cohort were randomly divided in a 7:3 ratio. Once sampling was done, hyperthyroidism patients were given methimazole at a starting dose of 30 mg daily, whereas ophthalmopathy patients were given high-dose intravenous methylprednisolone. Whether ophthalmopathy could be predicted prospectively was tested in an independent validation cohort made up of under 20 hyperthyroidism patients plus 17 patients who later progressed to ophthalmopathy. TCR Vbeta CDR3 sequencing of 120 to 150 peripheral blood samples (roughly 41 ophthalmopathy, about 80 hyperthyroidism and roughly 17 progressor patients) is reported in the paper. To identify TCR V-J signatures that set the groups apart, the researchers used a discovery cohort of 100 patients, made up of fewer than 50 with Graves' ophthalmopathy and some 55 with stable Graves' hyperthyroidism. Results and caveats for the whole study, not just this receptor: Most expanded thyroid clonotypes (frequency above 0.001) were also detected in blood, suggesting blood repertoires may reflect thyroid immune responses. In cross-validation, a model built on a 13 V-J signature told ophthalmopathy apart from stable hyperthyroidism with approximately 91% sensitivity and around 81% specificity, and in testing the same model reached 80%/75%. Sample size was not statistically predetermined, and investigators were not blinded to group allocation. In validation, the model predicted progression to ophthalmopathy a median of approximately 6.3 months before onset, with 70% to 71% sensitivity and about 72% specificity.

Moderately to severely active disease, a Clinical Activity Score of at least 3, a NOSPECS grade of at least 4, and a duration under 3 months were present in ophthalmopathy patients. The study excluded patients with uncontrolled infections, other autoimmune diseases, pregnancy or lactation. Clinical symptoms, serum thyroxine and TRAb, thyroid ultrasound, and orbital computed tomography formed the basis for the diagnoses. Ficoll-Paque density gradient centrifugation was used to isolate PBMCs from 8 to 10 ml of fresh peripheral blood. Total RNA was extracted using Trizol reagent, and RNA quality was assessed on an Agilent 2100 Bioanalyzer. The CDR3 covers 16 residues, taking in both the cysteine and the phenylalanine. The entry retains the CDR3 DNA only, 48 bases that are in frame from base 1. CDR1 and CDR2, per the germline V gene, are SGHAT and FQNNGV. V and J are truncated by 3 bases and 5 bases respectively, leaving an intervening sequence of 17 bases.

This clonotype was counted between two and nine times. Its binding antigen is unknown. One base away there is no much larger clone; base qualities are not given. The TCR beta CDR3 regions were amplified from the RNA transcripts. A first-round RT-PCR of the TCR CDR3 used the HTBI primer set with the Qiagen OneStep RT-PCR kit. A second multiplex PCR round built the libraries, followed by size selection and purification. Libraries were sequenced paired-end with 100 bp reads on an Illumina HiSeq2000. The study's processing was this. Raw data were processed with SOAPnuke, discarding reads with adapters, uncalled bases, mean Phred below 15, or no exact constant-primer or identifier match. COPE v1.2.5 was used to merge the high-quality paired reads, and each unique nucleotide sequence was defined as a clonotype. Clonotypes were aligned to IMGT TRBV, TRBD and TRBJ reference segments using MiTCR v1.1. Only V-J combinations with frequency above 0.0001, covering 99% to 99.2% of repertoires, were analysed. A TCS score was defined as the ratio of F50 (clonal expansion) to E x V (chaos), with BLOSUM62-based TCRdist applied between CDR3 peptides within each V-J. Welch's t-statistics and random forest reduced 500 to 650 V-J features to about 12, which were used in a naive Bayes classifier (R e1071). TCRdb applied fastp at Q25 and MiXCR to the public reads, then kept only in-frame beta chains. Every entry covers one CDR3 protein and lists the most common genes and DNA from its rows. What appears here as the V and J calls and clone size reflects TCRdb's work, not the paper's. In this sample the table shows fewer than 350,000 distinct CDR3 sequences, 15% to 20% of which occur a single time. About 35% of the sample comes from the top ten.

This TCR was recovered from a man in his fifties or sixties with Graves' ophthalmopathy. The material sequenced was blood. The chain employs TRBV11-2 and TRBJ2-4, with no D gene named confidently. The DNA sequence is as follows: TGTGCCAGCAGCTTTAATATAGGGCTGGATCAAAACATTCAGTACTTC. This sequence encodes CASSFNIGLDQNIQYF.